The source of this T cell receptor (beta chain) is a study of PD-L1 blockade in urothelial cancer. As to this clone: Its antigen is not identified.

Study-wide results and caveats: Durable-benefit cases showed more tumor-associated blood clone expansion at 3 weeks.

Clones were read by immunoSEQ multiplex PCR, and TCRdb kept only the in-frame ones, dropping some. The data show 65,000 to 80,000 clones, with 85% to 90% seen just once and around 4.2% held by the top ten. Deletions cut 0 bases from V and 7 bases from J, with 12 bases between. Germline V gene data show CDR1 as SGHDN and CDR2 as FVKESK. The CDR3 is 14 amino acids. Specified time point: pretreatment peripheral blood. The receptor's source is a man between 65 and 79 years old with urothelial cancer. The sample in question was PBMCs, obtained around atezolizumab (anti-PD-L1) treatment. The chain carries TRBV14 and TRBJ1-1, with D possibly TRBD1 on 6 matching bases. The CDR3, as DNA: TGTGCCAGCAGCCAAGAGGGGGGGGCGTATGAAGCTTTCTTT. Residues: CASSQEGGAYEAFF.